These 28 T cell receptor beta chains originate from one sample sequenced in a study of vaccination effects on CD4 cells after COVID-19. Their cognate antigens are unknown. Clones were read by immunoSEQ multiplex PCR, and TCRdb kept only the in-frame ones, dropping some. Of 25,000 to 35,000 clones listed, approximately 75% are singletons. In the ViraFEST assay, antigen-specific CD4+ clonotypes were identified by expansion after peptide-pool stimulation. Following a roughly ten-day culture, CD4+ T cells were purified. Negative nucleocapsid antibody tests before and after vaccination confirmed no previous SARS-CoV-2 infection. This specimen was CD4+ T cells from PBMCs cultured with SARS-CoV-2 spike peptides, taken before COVID-19 vaccination. The receptors stem from a human donor who received a COVID-19 vaccine.

This clone appeared once. The rearrangement links TRBV9 to TRBJ2-3; weak D call: TRBD2 (7 bases). The CDR3 totals 15 residues. V lost 4 bases and J lost 4, with 16 bases in between. The germline V gene has CDR1 SGDLS and CDR2 YYNGEE. CDR3 DNA: TGTGCCAGCAGCCCAGAGGGGGGGCCGGCAGATACGCAGTATTTT. Its translation: CASSPEGGPADTQYF.

This sequence joins TRBV19 and TRBJ2-3, with 15 bases identical to TRBD2. The CDR3 consists of 17 residues. V gave up 5 bases and J gave up 8 bases; unmatched junction bases: 11. Germline V gene lookup returns CDR1 LNHDA and CDR2 SQIVND (reference sequence). CDR3 sequence (DNA): TGTGCCAGTAGTGCCTCGGGACTAGCGGGAGGAAGTGGTACGCAGTATTTT. This encodes CASSASGLAGGSGTQYF.

The chain links TRBV3-1 (or the pseudogene TRBV3-2) to TRBJ2-1, with TRBD2 matching over 11 bases. This CDR3 contains 17 residues. Germline CDR1 LGHDT, CDR2 YNNKEL (reference sequence). V was pared by 1 base and J by 7 bases, with 9 bases of the junction left unmatched. The CDR3 DNA is TGTGCCAGCAGCCAAGCTTTAATAGCGGGGGGGCAAAATGAGCAGTTCTTC. This sequence encodes CASSQALIAGGQNEQFF.

The chain carries TRBV27 and TRBJ2-5, with no clear D. The CDR3 spans 14 residues. V was clipped by 8 bases and J by 2 bases, with 15 bases between them. CDR1 MNHEY and CDR2 SMNVEV come from the germline V gene (reference sequence). The CDR3 protein is CASGPRRGQETQYF. CDR3 DNA sequence: TGTGCCAGCGGACCTCGGAGAGGTCAAGAGACCCAGTACTTC.

This clone was seen more than once but under ten times. This chain uses TRBV5-1 with TRBJ2-2; TRBD2 agrees at 10 bases. V shed 2 bases, J shed 3 bases, and the junction held 4 bases outside the gene matches. In germline, CDR1 is SGHRS, CDR2 YFSETQ. This CDR3 region has 16 residues. The CDR3 region is CASSFLAGVDTGELFF. As DNA, the CDR3 is TGCGCCAGCAGCTTTCTAGCGGGAGTCGACACCGGGGAGCTGTTTTTT.

This chain links TRBV30 with TRBJ2-2; 7 positions agree with TRBD1. Per the germline V gene, CDR1 is GTSNPN and CDR2 is SVGIG (reference sequence). The CDR3 spans 14 residues. The junction had 1 base not matched to a gene; V was cut back by 3 bases and J by 0 bases. In nucleotides, the CDR3 is TGTGCCTGGAGAGGGGGCCCGAACACCGGGGAGCTGTTTTTT. Protein sequence: CAWRGGPNTGELFF.

This chain uses TRBV27 with TRBJ1-4; TRBD1 might be the D (5 bases). Looked up from germline, CDR1 is MNHEY and CDR2 is SMNVEV (reference sequence). V lost 5 bases and J 8 bases, leaving 21 bases between the germline ends. The CDR3 totals 16 residues. CDR3 amino acids: CASSTSLQGRVEKLFF. The CDR3 DNA follows: TGTGCCAGCAGTACCTCACTCCAGGGAAGGGTAGAAAAACTGTTTTTT.

This chain links TRBV21-1 with TRBJ2-5. TRBV21-1 is flagged as a pseudogene. The CDR3 covers 11 residues. The CDR3 spells CASSGTETQYF. In nucleotides, the CDR3 is TGTGCCAGCAGCGGGACAGAGACCCAGTACTTC.

The J gene is TRBJ1-2, the V gene TRBV24-1, with D possibly matching TRBD1 (5 bases). Germline loops: CDR1 KGHDR, CDR2 SFDVKD. Trimming pared 4 bases from V and 4 bases from J, leaving 6 bases between. CDR3 size: 12 residues. CDR3 DNA sequence: TGTGCCACCAGTGAGGGGACCTATGGCTACACCTTC. Translating it yields CATSEGTYGYTF.

V is TRBV10-3 and J is TRBJ2-1, with D possibly being TRBD1 or TRBD2 (5 bases each). There are 16 residues in the CDR3. Trimming removed 6 bases from V and 7 bases from J, with 22 bases in between. In germline, CDR1 is ENHRY, CDR2 SYGVKD. The CDR3 reads CAIRASGTFTENEQFF. As DNA, the CDR3 is TGTGCCATCAGAGCATCCGGGACGTTCACAGAGAATGAGCAGTTCTTC.

V is TRBV6-5 and J is TRBJ1-1, with 7 bases identical to TRBD1. Germline CDR1 MNHEY, CDR2 SVGAGI. The CDR3 is 13 residues long. V was pared by 8 bases and J by 1 base, with 4 bases of the junction left unmatched. CDR3 sequence: CASGYRGNTEAFF. Here the CDR3 DNA reads TGTGCCAGCGGATACAGGGGGAACACTGAAGCTTTCTTT.

The CDR3 DNA reads TGTGCCAGCTCAGCGGCTACAGGGTCCAAAAACATTCAGTACTTC. Translated, it gives CASSAATGSKNIQYF. The V gene is TRBV18, the J gene TRBJ2-4, with D tentatively TRBD1 (6 bases). CDR3 size: 15 residues. Germline V CDR1 and CDR2: KGHSH, LQKENI. Trimming took 5 bases from V and 2 from J, leaving 13 bases between them. The whole variable domain, remainder taken from reference TRBV18 and TRBJ2-4, is NAGVMQNPRHLVRRRGQEARLRCSPMKGHSHVYWYRQLPEEGLKFMVYLQKENIIDESGMPKERFSAEFPKEGPSILRIQQVVRGDSAAYFCASSAATGSKNIQYFGAGTRLSVL.

The gene calls are TRBV21-1 and TRBJ1-6; no check of the table's D call, TRBD1, against the DNA was made. TRBV21-1 is a recognized pseudogene. The CDR3 is made up of 16 amino acids. The CDR3 region has the DNA TGTGCCAGCAGCAAAAGGGGAAAGATCTATAATTCACCCCTCCACTTT. Translating it yields CASSKRGKIYNSPLHF.

This chain uses TRBV30 with TRBJ2-7; 8 nucleotides align to TRBD1. V gave up 3 bases and J gave up 6 bases; unmatched junction bases: 7. There are 13 residues in the CDR3. Germline CDR1 and CDR2: GTSNPN and SVGIG (reference sequence). This chain's CDR3 is CAWSKDRAREQYF. CDR3 bases: TGTGCCTGGAGCAAGGACAGGGCCCGCGAGCAGTACTTC.

The J gene is TRBJ1-2, the V gene TRBV7-9, with a possible D match to TRBD1 (5 bases). The germline CDR1 and CDR2 sequences are SEHNR and FQNEAQ (reference sequence). V was trimmed by 2 bases and J by 4 bases, leaving 17 bases between them. CDR3 length: 16 amino acids. In DNA, the CDR3 is TGTGCCAGCAGCTTAAGTCCCCAGGGATGGAGCTATGGCTACACCTTC. Translated, it gives CASSLSPQGWSYGYTF. The variable domain in full, completed from reference TRBV7-9 and TRBJ1-2, reads DTGVSQNPRHKITKRGQNVTFRCDPISEHNRLYWYRQTLGQGPEFLTYFQNEAQLEKSRLLSDRFSAERPKGSFSTLEIQRTEQGDSAMYLCASSLSPQGWSYGYTFGSGTRLTVV.

A few counts support this clone. The V and J genes are TRBV7-8 and TRBJ2-4; D ambiguous. Trimming took off 3 bases at V and 7 bases at J, with 10 bases between the two ends. The length of the CDR3 is 13 residues. In germline, CDR1 is SGHVS, CDR2 FQNEAQ. The CDR3 bases are TGTGCCAGCAGCTTTAGTACGCCGAACATTCAGTACTTC. This codes for CASSFSTPNIQYF.

DNA for the CDR3: TGTGCCAGCAGCTTATACAGGGTGGGAACCTACGAGCAGTACTTC. Protein sequence: CASSLYRVGTYEQYF. V usage is TRBV7-2 and J usage is TRBJ2-7; possible D gene TRBD1, 6 bases. Deletions cut 2 bases from V and 2 bases from J, with 13 bases between. The CDR3 totals 15 residues. The germline CDR1 and CDR2 sequences are SGHTA and FQGNSA.

The chain has TRBV9 and TRBJ2-1; D gene ambiguous. Between the trimmed V and J ends, which lost 2 bases and 8 bases, there was a span of 5 bases. This CDR3 is 11 amino acids long. Germline CDR1 SGDLS, CDR2 YYNGEE. CDR3 nucleotide sequence: TGTGCCAGCAGCGTCGATGATGAGCAGTTCTTC. As protein: CASSVDDEQFF.

This chain joins TRBV5-6 and TRBJ1-2; 7 bases are shared with TRBD1. CDR3 length equals 17 residues. V lost 0 bases, J lost 4 bases, and 12 bases stayed unmatched. In germline, CDR1 is SGHDT, CDR2 YYEEEE. The CDR3 nucleotides are TGTGCCAGCAGCTTGGCGGGCAGGGGGATTCGGGGCTATGGCTACACCTTC. The encoded protein is CASSLAGRGIRGYGYTF.

The chain combines TRBV19 with TRBJ2-5, with 7 bases that match TRBD2. V lost 5 bases and J lost 2; bases outside the gene matches: 5. Looked up from germline, CDR1 is LNHDA and CDR2 is SQIVND (reference sequence). CDR3 size: 14 residues. CDR3: CASSLAGVQETQYF. The DNA of the CDR3 is TGTGCCAGTAGTCTGGCGGGGGTACAAGAGACCCAGTACTTC.

This clone has only a few counts. This chain connects TRBV6-5 to TRBJ1-1; D gene unclear. Between the trimmed V and J ends, which lost 7 bases and 1 base, there was a span of 16 bases. This CDR3 has 15 amino acids. Germline lookup yields CDR1 MNHEY and CDR2 SVGAGI. The CDR3 region is CASTWEGQTNTEAFF. In DNA form, the CDR3 reads TGTGCCAGCACGTGGGAGGGCCAAACGAACACTGAAGCTTTCTTT.

CDR3 in amino acids: CASSQQGAFYEQYF. CDR3 nucleotide sequence: TGTGCCAGCAGTCAACAGGGGGCCTTTTACGAGCAGTACTTC. V usage is TRBV11-2 and J usage is TRBJ2-7; 9 nucleotides line up with TRBD1. V was pared by 6 bases and J by 4 bases, with 7 bases of the junction left unmatched. Looked up from germline, CDR1 is SGHAT and CDR2 is FQNNGV. This CDR3 region has 14 residues.

The chain uses TRBV7-8 and TRBJ2-1, with TRBD1 identical over 9 bases. Germline V lookup: CDR1 SGHVS, CDR2 FQNEAQ. This CDR3 has 15 residues. Trimming at V came to 5 bases and at J to 4 bases, leaving 6 bases not matched to a gene. CDR3 amino acids: CASSRGTGLYNEQFF. Written as DNA, the CDR3 is TGTGCCAGCAGCCGAGGGACAGGGTTATACAATGAGCAGTTCTTC.

The rearrangement links TRBV18 to TRBJ1-4; no definite D call. The CDR3 sequence is 18 residues long. Trimming removed 2 bases at V and 0 bases at J, with 16 bases between. CDR1 is KGHSH and CDR2 is LQKENI in the germline V gene. The CDR3 coding sequence is TGTGCCAGCTCACCAGTGGCCGATCCTCAAACAACTAATGAAAAACTGTTTTTT. It codes for CASSPVADPQTTNEKLFF.

The V call is TRBV5-3, the J call TRBJ1-1, with 10 bases that match TRBD1. TRBV5-3 is designated an ORF whose function remains uncertain. Germline trimming cut 4 bases from V and 6 bases from J; bases unmatched to any gene: 6. The CDR3 loop spans 14 amino acids. The CDR3 here is CARSRGQGCAEAFF. Here the CDR3 DNA reads TGTGCCAGAAGCAGGGGACAGGGGTGCGCTGAAGCTTTCTTT.

The chain joins TRBV24-1 to TRBJ2-7; D remains ambiguous. This CDR3 contains 16 residues. The germline V and J ends were trimmed by 1 base and 3 bases, with 15 bases remaining between them. CDR1 and CDR2 (germline): KGHDR, SFDVKD. The CDR3 DNA follows: TGTGCCACCAGTGATTTAACCTCAACTGGCAGCTACGAGCAGTACTTC. It is translated as CATSDLTSTGSYEQYF.

The chain employs TRBV6-5 and TRBJ1-2; a weak D match, TRBD1 (5 bases). Germline V CDR1 and CDR2: MNHEY, SVGAGI. V was pared by 8 bases and J by 2 bases, with 15 bases between. The CDR3 runs 14 residues. The CDR3 here is CASAPGHTNYGYTF. The CDR3 DNA sequence: TGTGCCAGCGCCCCAGGACATACGAACTATGGCTACACCTTC.

V gene TRBV9 combines with J gene TRBJ1-2; D is unclear. Per germline, CDR1 SGDLS and CDR2 YYNGEE. This CDR3 has 13 amino acids. Trimming stripped 0 bases from V and 4 bases from J, with 7 bases between. The DNA for the CDR3 is TGTGCCAGCAGCGTAGAGGGAACCTATGGCTACACCTTC. It is translated as CASSVEGTYGYTF. The full variable domain, with the rest looked up from reference TRBV9 and TRBJ1-2, is DSGVTQTPKHLITATGQRVTLRCSPRSGDLSVYWYQQSLDQGLQFLIQYYNGEERAKGNILERFSAQQFPDLHSELNLSSLELGDSALYFCASSVEGTYGYTFGSGTRLTVV.